The text below deals with one T cell receptor (beta chain). Authors' processing steps: Quantification of nucleated cells was approximated via reference gene primer amplification. TCRdb keeps only in-frame clones here, not all; method: immunoSEQ multiplex PCR. From that table come the V and J calls and clone size; the DNA was used to work out D and trimming. The sample carries roughly 150,000 clones, about 85% recorded once. The CDR3 is made up of 16 amino acids. Deletions cut 4 bases from V and 1 base from J, with 14 bases between. This sample is drawn from a study of blood T cell repertoires in COVID-19. Study context: In each case, the material was cDNA or gDNA derived from T cells, B-cell-depleted T cells, or PBMCs.

Enrolment of Seattle patients took place during active infection, and they were followed longitudinally. The chain joins TRBV23-1 to TRBJ1-3; tentative D call: TRBD1 (6 bases). TRBV23-1 is known as an ORF, though its function is uncertain. The sequenced sample consisted of peripheral blood. This clonotype was obtained from a man at least 80 years old with COVID-19, enrolled during active disease. The CDR3 reads CASSLLRDKSGNTIYF. Written as DNA, the CDR3 is TGCGCCAGCAGTCTGCTGAGGGACAAATCTGGAAACACCATATATTTT.